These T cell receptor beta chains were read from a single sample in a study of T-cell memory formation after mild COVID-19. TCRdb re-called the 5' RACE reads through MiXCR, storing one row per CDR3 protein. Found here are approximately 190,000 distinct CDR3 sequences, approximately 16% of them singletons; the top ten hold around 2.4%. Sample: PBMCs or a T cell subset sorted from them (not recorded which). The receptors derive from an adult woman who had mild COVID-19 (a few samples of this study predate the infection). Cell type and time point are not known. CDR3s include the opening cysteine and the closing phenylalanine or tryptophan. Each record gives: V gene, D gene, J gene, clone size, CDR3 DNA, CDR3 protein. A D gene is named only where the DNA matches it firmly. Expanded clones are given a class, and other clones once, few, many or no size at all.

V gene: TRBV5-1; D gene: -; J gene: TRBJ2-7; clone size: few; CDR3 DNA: TGCGCCAGCAGCTTGGCTAAGCGGATCCGGTACGAGCAGTACTTC; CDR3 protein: CASSLAKRIRYEQYF
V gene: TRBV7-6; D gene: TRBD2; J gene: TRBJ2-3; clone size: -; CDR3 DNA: TGTGCCAGCAGCTCGATGACTAGCCCCACGGATACGCAGTATTTT; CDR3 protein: CASSSMTSPTDTQYF
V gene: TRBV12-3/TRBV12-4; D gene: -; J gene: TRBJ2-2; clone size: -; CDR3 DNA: TGTGCCAGCAGTCCCAGGACAGAGTCCGGGGAGCTGTTTTTT; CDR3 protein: CASSPRTESGELFF
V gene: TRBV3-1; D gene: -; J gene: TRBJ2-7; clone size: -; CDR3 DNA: TGTGCCAGCAGCCTCGGAGGGGCCACCCGGGGCTTGAACTACGAGCAGTACTTC; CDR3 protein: CASSLGGATRGLNYEQYF
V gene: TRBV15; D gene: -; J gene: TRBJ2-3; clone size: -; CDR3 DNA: TGTGCCACCAGCAGAGGAGGACTCACAGATACGCAGTATTTT; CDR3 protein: CATSRGGLTDTQYF
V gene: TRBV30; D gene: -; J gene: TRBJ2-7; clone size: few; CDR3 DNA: TGTGCCTGGAGCCGAAAGGACAGATCCTACGAGCAGTACTTC; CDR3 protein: CAWSRKDRSYEQYF
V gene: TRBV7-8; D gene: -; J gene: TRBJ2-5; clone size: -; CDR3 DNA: TGTGCCAGCACACCTCCCGGGAGTAGCGGAGTCCAAGAGACCCAGTACTTC; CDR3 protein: CASTPPGSSGVQETQYF
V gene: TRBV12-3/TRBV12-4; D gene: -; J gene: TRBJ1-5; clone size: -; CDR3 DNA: TGTGCCAGCAGTTTATCCGGGAACGTTCAGCCCCAGCATTTT; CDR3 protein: CASSLSGNVQPQHF
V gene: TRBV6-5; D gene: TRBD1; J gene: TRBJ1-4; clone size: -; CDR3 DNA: TGTGCCAGCGGGGGGACAGCTGCAACTAATGAAAAACTGTTTTTT; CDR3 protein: CASGGTAATNEKLFF
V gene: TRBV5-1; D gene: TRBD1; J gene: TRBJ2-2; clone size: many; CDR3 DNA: TGCGCCAGCAGCTTGGGCCAGGGGGCCAGCACCGGGGAGCTGTTTTTT; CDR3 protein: CASSLGQGASTGELFF
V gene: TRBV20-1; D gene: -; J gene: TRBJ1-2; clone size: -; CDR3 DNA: TGCAGTGCCGCCCCCGGCCAGCCAAATAACTATGGCTACACCTTC; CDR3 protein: CSAAPGQPNNYGYTF
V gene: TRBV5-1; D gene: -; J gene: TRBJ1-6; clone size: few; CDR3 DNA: TGCGCCAGCAGCCCAGCCGCTAATTCACCCCTCCACTTT; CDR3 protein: CASSPAANSPLHF
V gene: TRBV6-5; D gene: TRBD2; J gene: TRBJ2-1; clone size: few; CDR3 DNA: TGTGCCAGCGGGTCTCGACAGATCAGCGGCAGGGGTCGGACTAGCGGGATCTTCTACAATGAGCAGTTCTTC; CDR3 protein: CASGSRQISGRGRTSGIFYNEQFF
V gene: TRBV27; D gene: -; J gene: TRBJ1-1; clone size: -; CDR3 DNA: TGTGCCAGCCGAGGCGGAGTGACCGGGGGCCCTGAAGCTTTCTTT; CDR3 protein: CASRGGVTGGPEAFF
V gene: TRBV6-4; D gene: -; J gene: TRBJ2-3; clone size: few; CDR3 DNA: TGTGCCAGCAGTCCCCGGCCGGTCTCACTCACAGATACGAAGTATTTT; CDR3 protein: CASSPRPVSLTDTKYF
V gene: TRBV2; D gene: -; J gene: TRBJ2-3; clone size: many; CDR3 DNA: TGTGCCAGCTTAGCCCGCCTTCCCACAGATACGCAGTATTTT; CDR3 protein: CASLARLPTDTQYF